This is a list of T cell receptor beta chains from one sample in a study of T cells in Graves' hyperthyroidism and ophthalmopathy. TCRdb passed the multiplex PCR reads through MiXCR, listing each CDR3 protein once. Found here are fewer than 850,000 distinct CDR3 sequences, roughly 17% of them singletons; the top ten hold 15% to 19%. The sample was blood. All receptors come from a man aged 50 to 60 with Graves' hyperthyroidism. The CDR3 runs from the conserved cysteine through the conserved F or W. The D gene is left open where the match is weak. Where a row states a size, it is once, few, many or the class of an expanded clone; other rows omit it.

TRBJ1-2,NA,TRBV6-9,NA,TGTGCCAGCAGTTACCAACCGGGGAGGAGCGGCTATGGCTACACCTTC,CASSYQPGRSGYGYTF
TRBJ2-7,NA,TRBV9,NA,TGTGCCAGCACCCGGGATCCCCACCCTTACGAGCAGTACTTC,CASTRDPHPYEQYF
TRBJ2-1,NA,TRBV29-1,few,TGCAGCGTTGAAGCTAGCGAGTACAATGAGCAGTTCTTC,CSVEASEYNEQFF
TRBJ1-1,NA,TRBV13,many,TGTGCCAGCATCGCCCTCAGGAACACTGAAGCTTTCTTT,CASIALRNTEAFF
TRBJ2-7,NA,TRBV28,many,TGTGCCAGCAGCCTCGGACAGTTCTACGAGCAGTACTTC,CASSLGQFYEQYF
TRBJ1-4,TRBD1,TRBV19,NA,TGTGCCAGACCGGACAGGGATAATGAAAAACTGTTTTTT,CARPDRDNEKLFF
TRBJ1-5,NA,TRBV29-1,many,TGCAGCGTTGGACATAGAGGGGGTCAGCCCCAGCATTTT,CSVGHRGGQPQHF
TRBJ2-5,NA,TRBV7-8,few,TGTGCCAGCAGCTTAAGTGTCCGGATCCCTCAGGAAGAGACCCAGTACTTC,CASSLSVRIPQEETQYF
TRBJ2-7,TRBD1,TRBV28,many,TGTGCCAGCAGGGACAGGGAGTTCTACGAGCAGTACTTC,CASRDREFYEQYF
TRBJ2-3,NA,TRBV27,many,TGTGCCAGCAGTTTATCGGCCCTGACAGTTATGCAGTTCACAGATACGCAGTATTTT,CASSLSALTVMQFTDTQYF
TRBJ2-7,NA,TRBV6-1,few,TGTGCCTGCGGGCGGACCTACGAGCAGTACTTC,CACGRTYEQYF
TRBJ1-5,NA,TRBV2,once,TGTGCCAGCAGTGAAGCCCTGGGACAACCCAATCAGCCCCAGCATTTT,CASSEALGQPNQPQHF
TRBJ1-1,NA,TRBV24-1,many,TGTGCCACCAGGTCAGGTCTACGGGGCCCGGAGAACACTGAAGCTTTCTTT,CATRSGLRGPENTEAFF
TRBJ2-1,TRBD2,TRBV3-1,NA,TGTGCCAGCAGCCTAGTAGCGGGAGGATATGAGCAGTTCTTC,CASSLVAGGYEQFF
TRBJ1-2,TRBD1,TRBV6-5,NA,TGTGCCAGCAGTTACCCCCATCAGGGGGCACGGTATGGCTACACCTTC,CASSYPHQGARYGYTF
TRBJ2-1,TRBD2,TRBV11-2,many,TGTGCCAGCAGCTCGACTAGCGGGAATATCAATGAGCAGTTCTTC,CASSSTSGNINEQFF
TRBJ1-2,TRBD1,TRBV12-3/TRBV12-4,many,TGTGCCAGCAGTTTGCCTGGGACAGGGGGTCGAGTTGGCTACACCTTC,CASSLPGTGGRVGYTF
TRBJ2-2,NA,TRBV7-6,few,TGTGCCAGCAGCCTGGAACTAGAGAACACCGGGGAGCTGTTTTTT,CASSLELENTGELFF
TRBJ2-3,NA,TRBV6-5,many,TGTGCCAGCAGTTACTCGATTATTAGCGGCTCTAGCACAGATACGCAGTATTTT,CASSYSIISGSSTDTQYF
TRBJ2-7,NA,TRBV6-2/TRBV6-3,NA,TGTGCCAGCAATCGGGGTCCCGAGCAGTACTTC,CASNRGPEQYF
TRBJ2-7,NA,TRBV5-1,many,TGCGCCAGCAGCCCGATAGGAAGGACCTACGAGCAGTACTTC,CASSPIGRTYEQYF
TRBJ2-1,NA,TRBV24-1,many,TGTGCCACCAGTGATGCGGACAGAAATGACAATGAGCAGTTCTTC,CATSDADRNDNEQFF
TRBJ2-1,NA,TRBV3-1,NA,TGTGCCAGCAGCCAAGCGGCCTCCCTCGGCAATGAGCAGTTCTTC,CASSQAASLGNEQFF
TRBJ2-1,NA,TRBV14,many,TGTGCCAGCAGCCAAGATCGTGGTATATCCAATGAGCAGTTCTTC,CASSQDRGISNEQFF
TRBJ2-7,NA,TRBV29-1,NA,TGCAGCGTTGAAGGGGACGAGGACGAGCAGTACTTC,CSVEGDEDEQYF
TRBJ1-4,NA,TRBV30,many,TGTGCCTGGAGGGGGGCCGGCCTTGAAAAACTGTTTTTT,CAWRGAGLEKLFF
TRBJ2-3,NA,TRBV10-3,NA,TGTGCCAGCAGTTCCTCCTCGTACGCAGATACGCAGTATTTT,CASSSSSYADTQYF
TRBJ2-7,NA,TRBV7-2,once,TGTGCCAGCAGCTCGACAGTCCCACCCTACGAGCAGTACTTC,CASSSTVPPYEQYF
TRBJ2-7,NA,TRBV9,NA,TGTGCCAGCAGCCCCTCAAGTACAGGCGGGTACGAGCAGTACTTC,CASSPSSTGGYEQYF
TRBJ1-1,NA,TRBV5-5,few,TGTGCCAGCAGCTTATGGGACCGAAGGTCGATGAACACTGAAGCTTTCTTT,CASSLWDRRSMNTEAFF
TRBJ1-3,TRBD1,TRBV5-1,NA,TGCGCCAGCAGCTTGATTGCAGGGGGGGTCTCTGGAAACACCATATATTTT,CASSLIAGGVSGNTIYF
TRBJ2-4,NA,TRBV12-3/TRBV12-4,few,TGTGCCAGCAGGGAGGGCACCTTAAACATTCAGTACTTC,CASREGTLNIQYF
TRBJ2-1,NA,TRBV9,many,TGTGCCAGCAGCGTCCGTGACCGATACTCCTACAATGAGCAGTTCTTC,CASSVRDRYSYNEQFF
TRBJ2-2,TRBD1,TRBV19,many,TGTGCCAGTAGTAGGGACAGGGGCGACACCGGGGAGCTGTTTTTT,CASSRDRGDTGELFF
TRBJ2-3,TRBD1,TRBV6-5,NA,TGTGCCAGCAGTTACATCCCAGGGGGCAAAAGCACAGATACGCAGTATTTT,CASSYIPGGKSTDTQYF
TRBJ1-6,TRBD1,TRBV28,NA,TGTGCCAGCAGTCGAGGGACAGGGGGGAGTTCACCCCTCCACTTT,CASSRGTGGSSPLHF
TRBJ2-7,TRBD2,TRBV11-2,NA,TGTGCCAGCAGGCTAGCGGGAAGAATTTACGAGCAGTACTTC,CASRLAGRIYEQYF
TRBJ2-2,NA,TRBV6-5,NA,TGTGCCAGCAGTTACTCGAAATACACCGGGGAGCTGTTTTTT,CASSYSKYTGELFF
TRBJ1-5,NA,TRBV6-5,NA,TGTGCCAGCAGTTACGCGGCAGGGACCTCGGAGCCCCAGCATTTT,CASSYAAGTSEPQHF
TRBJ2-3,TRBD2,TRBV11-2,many,TGTGCCAGCAGCTTACTAGCGGTTCTCACAGATACGCAGTATTTT,CASSLLAVLTDTQYF
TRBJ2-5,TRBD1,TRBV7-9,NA,TGTGCCAGCAGCATTCATCTAGGGGGCTTCGGTGAGACCCAGTACTTC,CASSIHLGGFGETQYF
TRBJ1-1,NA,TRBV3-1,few,TGTGCCAGCAGCCAAGCTGTGGGGCTTGGAATCAAGAACACTGAAGCTTTCTTT,CASSQAVGLGIKNTEAFF
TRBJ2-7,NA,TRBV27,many,TGTGCCAGCAGTTTAGACTCCAATGACGAGCAGTACTTC,CASSLDSNDEQYF
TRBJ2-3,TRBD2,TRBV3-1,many,TGTGCCAGCAGCCAAGATAAGTATACGGGACTACAAGCGGATACGCAGTATTTT,CASSQDKYTGLQADTQYF
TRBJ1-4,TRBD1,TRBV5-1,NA,TGCGCCAGCAGCTTGGCCGGGACAGGGGGTGAAGGAAAACTGTTTTTT,CASSLAGTGGEGKLFF
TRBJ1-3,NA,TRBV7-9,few,TGTGCCAGCAGCGAAGGACTGGCAGTGGCCATATATTTT,CASSEGLAVAIYF
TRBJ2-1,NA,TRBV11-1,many,TGTGCCAGCAGCGGGATACGGGACGGCAGCTCCTACAATGAGCAGTTCTTC,CASSGIRDGSSYNEQFF
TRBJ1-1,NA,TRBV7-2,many,TGTGCCAGCAGCCGGACACACCCCATGAACACTGAAGCTTTCTTT,CASSRTHPMNTEAFF